This T cell receptor (beta chain) was sequenced in a study of blood T cell repertoires in COVID-19. CDR1 and CDR2 from the germline V gene are KGHSH and LQKENI. The CDR3 consists of 14 residues. Trimming stripped 0 bases from V and 3 bases from J, with 8 bases between. Sequencing used immunoSEQ multiplex PCR; TCRdb keeps in-frame clones, though not all of them. The table includes about 200,000 clones, roughly nine tenths detected once. This clone has a handful of counts. The receptor was isolated from a man in his 60s who had recovered from COVID-19. The J gene is TRBJ1-1, the V gene TRBV18; D gene uncertain. Sequencing used peripheral blood. The CDR3 bases are TGTGCCAGCTCACCACCGTCGAGGTACACTGAAGCTTTCTTT. Its protein is CASSPPSRYTEAFF.